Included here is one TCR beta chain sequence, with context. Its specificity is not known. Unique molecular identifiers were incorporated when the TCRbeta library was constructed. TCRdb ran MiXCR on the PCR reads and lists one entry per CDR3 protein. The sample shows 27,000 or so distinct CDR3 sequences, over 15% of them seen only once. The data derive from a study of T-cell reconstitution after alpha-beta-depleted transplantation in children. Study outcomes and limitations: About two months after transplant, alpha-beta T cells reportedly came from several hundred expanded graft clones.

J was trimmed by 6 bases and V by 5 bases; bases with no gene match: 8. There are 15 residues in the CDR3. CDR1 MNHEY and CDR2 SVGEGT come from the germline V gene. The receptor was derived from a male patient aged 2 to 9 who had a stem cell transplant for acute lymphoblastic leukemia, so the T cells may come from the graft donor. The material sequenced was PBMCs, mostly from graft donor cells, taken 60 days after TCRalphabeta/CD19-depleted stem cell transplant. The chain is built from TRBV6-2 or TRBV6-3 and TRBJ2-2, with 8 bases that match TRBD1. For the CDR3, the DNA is TGTGCCAGCAGTCTTATGGGACAGGCGGCCGGGGAGCTGTTTTTT. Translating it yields CASSLMGQAAGELFF.